These T cell receptor beta chains were read from a single sample in a study of blood T cell repertoires in COVID-19. Repertoires were generated with immunoSEQ multiplex PCR, while TCRdb's copy carries only in-frame clones and drops some. The sample records about 70,000 clones, approximately 78% being singletons. What was sequenced was peripheral blood. Receptors originate from a human donor in a cohort sampled during active COVID-19. The CDR3 runs from the conserved cysteine through the conserved F or W. Each record gives: clone size, D gene, V gene, CDR3 protein. A D gene is named only where the DNA matches it firmly. A clone size is listed for some rows: how often the clone was seen (once, few, many), or a class if it is expanded.

few TRBD2 TRBV7-8 CASSFRPSGSSYEQYF
few TRBD1 TRBV4-1 CASSQVPGQALNEQYF
NA NA TRBV19 CASSRVGVRETQYF
NA TRBD2 TRBV12-3/TRBV12-4 CASGRGTSSEQYF
NA TRBD2 TRBV20-1 CSASSGSKDEQYF
NA NA TRBV2 CASSPRLERPEQFF
NA TRBD1 TRBV20-1 CSASPTTGVFSYEQYF
once TRBD1 TRBV7-9 CASSLGQENYGYTF
NA NA TRBV7-8 CASSLDANRKYGEAFF
NA NA TRBV7-6 CASSLQGGSEQYF
few TRBD1 TRBV19 CASSSTGGYEQYF
NA TRBD1 TRBV5-3 CARRNRGSYGYTF
NA NA TRBV7-8 CASSQLTVNTEAFF
NA TRBD2 TRBV5-1 CASSLTTSGSQETQYF
few TRBD1 TRBV29-1 CSVGDRVNQPQHF
NA NA TRBV5-4 CASSLGSSYEQYF
once TRBD2 TRBV10-3 CAISAGLGREDTQYF
once TRBD1 TRBV6-5 CASSPTGPKQYF
NA TRBD1 TRBV18 CASSDITGGDEQYF
NA TRBD1 TRBV7-9 CASSFVGQKSQETQYF
NA NA TRBV10-3 CAIRAGNKPSYEQYF
NA NA TRBV4-3 CASSQEDSYGYTF
few TRBD1 TRBV5-1 CASSLWTGPTEAFF
NA TRBD1 TRBV6-5 CASRGTAFTEAFF
NA NA TRBV7-6 CASSLKGGHYEQYF
NA NA TRBV19 CASSDDWSAGPGNTIYF
once TRBD1 TRBV18 CASSSIRQGINLNTEAFF